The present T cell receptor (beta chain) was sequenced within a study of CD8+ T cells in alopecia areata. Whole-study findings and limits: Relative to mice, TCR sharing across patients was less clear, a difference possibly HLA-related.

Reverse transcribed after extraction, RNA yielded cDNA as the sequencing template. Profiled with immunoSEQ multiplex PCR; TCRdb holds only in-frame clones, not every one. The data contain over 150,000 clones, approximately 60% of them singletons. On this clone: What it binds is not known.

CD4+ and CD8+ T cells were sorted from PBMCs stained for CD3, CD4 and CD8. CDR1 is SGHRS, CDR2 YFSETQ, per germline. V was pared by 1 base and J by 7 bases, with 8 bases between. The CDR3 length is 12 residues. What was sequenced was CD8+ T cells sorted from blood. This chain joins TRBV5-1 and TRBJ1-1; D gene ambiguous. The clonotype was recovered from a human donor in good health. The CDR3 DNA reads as TGCGCCAGCAGCTTGACCGGGAATGAAGCTTTCTTT. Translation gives CASSLTGNEAFF.